This is a list of T cell receptor beta chains from one sample in a study of cytomegalovirus exposure and HLA in healthy donors. The table came from immunoSEQ multiplex PCR; TCRdb's copy has only in-frame clones and leaves some out. This listing includes around 130,000 clones. The sample consisted of PBMCs. The receptors come from a woman between 40 and 55 years old in good health and CMV-seronegative. Each CDR3 is given with its conserved first and last residue. The D gene is left open where the match is weak.

J	D	V	DNA	CDR3
TRBJ2-3	-	TRBV6-6	TGTGCCAGCAGTTACGGAGGGGGCGGATCCCTCGATCAGTATTTT	CASSYGGGGSLDQYF
TRBJ2-1	TRBD2	TRBV6-5	TGTGCCAGCAAGGCCGGGGGGTCGGATGAGCAGTTCTTC	CASKAGGSDEQFF
TRBJ1-4	-	TRBV9	TGTGCCAGCAGCGTAGCTTGGGCCACAACTAATGAAAAACTGTTTTTT	CASSVAWATTNEKLFF
TRBJ1-2	TRBD1	TRBV7-8	TGTGCCAGCAGCTTAGGGCAGGGGGCAAGGGGCTACACCTTC	CASSLGQGARGYTF
TRBJ1-1	TRBD1	TRBV18	TGTGCCAGCTCCCGACAGGGGAACACTGAAGCTTTCTTT	CASSRQGNTEAFF
TRBJ2-5	TRBD1	TRBV11-3	TGTGCCAGCAGTCAAACCAGGACAGGCCGGATGGAGACCCAGTACTTC	CASSQTRTGRMETQYF
TRBJ2-7	TRBD2	TRBV9	TGTGCCAGCAGCGTAGGAGGGACTAGCCACGAGCAGTACTTC	CASSVGGTSHEQYF
TRBJ2-5	TRBD2	TRBV9	TGTGCCAGCGCTCCGACTAGCGGGGTCCGGGAGACCCAGTACTTC	CASAPTSGVRETQYF
TRBJ1-2	TRBD1	TRBV7-9	TGTGCCAGCAGCCTAACCGCAGGGGGCCACACCTTC	CASSLTAGGHTF
TRBJ2-5	TRBD2	TRBV7-6	TGTGCCAGCAGCTTAGGGCCGGGGGGGCTTCGGGAGACCCAGTACTTC	CASSLGPGGLRETQYF
TRBJ1-2	-	TRBV27	TGTGCCAGCAGTCCTCACAGGGTCTTCTATGGCTACACCTTC	CASSPHRVFYGYTF
TRBJ2-3	-	TRBV27	TGTGCCAGCAGTACAGGGACAGATACGCAGTATTTT	CASSTGTDTQYF
TRBJ1-4	-	TRBV6-6	TGTGCCAGCAGTACCTCGGGGGTGGGACATGAAAAACTGTTTTTT	CASSTSGVGHEKLFF